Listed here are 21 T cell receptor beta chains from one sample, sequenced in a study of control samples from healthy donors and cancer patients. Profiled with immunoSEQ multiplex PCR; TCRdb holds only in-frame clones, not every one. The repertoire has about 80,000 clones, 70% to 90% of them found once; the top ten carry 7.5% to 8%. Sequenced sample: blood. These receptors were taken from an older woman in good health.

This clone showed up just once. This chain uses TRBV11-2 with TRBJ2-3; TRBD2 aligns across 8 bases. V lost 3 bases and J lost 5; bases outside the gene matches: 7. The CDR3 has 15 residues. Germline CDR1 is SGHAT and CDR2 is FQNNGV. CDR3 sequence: CASSFSGGPGDTQYF. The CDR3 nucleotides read TGTGCCAGCAGCTTCTCGGGGGGGCCGGGAGATACGCAGTATTTT.

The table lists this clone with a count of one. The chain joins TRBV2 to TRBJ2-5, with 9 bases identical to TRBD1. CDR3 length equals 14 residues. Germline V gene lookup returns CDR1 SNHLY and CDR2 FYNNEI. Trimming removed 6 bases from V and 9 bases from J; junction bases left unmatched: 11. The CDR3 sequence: CASRSGTGSSPQYF. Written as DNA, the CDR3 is TGTGCCAGCAGGTCAGGGACAGGGTCAAGTCCCCAGTACTTC. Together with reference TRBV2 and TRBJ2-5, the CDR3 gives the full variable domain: EPEVTQTPSHQVTQMGQEVILRCVPISNHLYFYWYRQILGQKVEFLVSFYNNEISEKSEIFDDQFSVERPDGSNFTLKIRSTKLEDSAMYFCASRSGTGSSPQYFGPGTRLLVL.

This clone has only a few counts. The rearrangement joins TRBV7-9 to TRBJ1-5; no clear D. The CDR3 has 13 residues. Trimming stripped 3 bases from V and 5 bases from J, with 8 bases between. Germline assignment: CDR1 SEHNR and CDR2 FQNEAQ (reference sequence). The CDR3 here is CASSFFADQPQHF. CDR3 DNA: TGTGCCAGCAGCTTTTTCGCTGATCAGCCCCAGCATTTT.

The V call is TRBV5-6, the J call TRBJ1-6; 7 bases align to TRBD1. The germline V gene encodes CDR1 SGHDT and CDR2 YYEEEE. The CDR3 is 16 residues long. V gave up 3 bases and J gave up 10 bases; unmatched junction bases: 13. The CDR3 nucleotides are TGTGCCAGCAGCTCGGAATGGGAGGGGGCACGATCACCCCTCCACTTT. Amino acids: CASSSEWEGARSPLHF.

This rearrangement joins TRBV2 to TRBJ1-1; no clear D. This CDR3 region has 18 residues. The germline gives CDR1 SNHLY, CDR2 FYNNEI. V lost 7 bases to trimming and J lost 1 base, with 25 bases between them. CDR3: CASILLPGVVGQNTEAFF. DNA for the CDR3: TGTGCCAGCATCCTTCTCCCGGGTGTTGTTGGGCAGAACACTGAAGCTTTCTTT.

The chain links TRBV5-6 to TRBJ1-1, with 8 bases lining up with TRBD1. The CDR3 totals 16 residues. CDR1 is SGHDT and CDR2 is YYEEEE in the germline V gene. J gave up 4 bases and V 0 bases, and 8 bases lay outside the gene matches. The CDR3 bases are TGTGCCAGCAGCTTGGCCGGCCAGGGGGCAGGCACTGAAGCTTTCTTT. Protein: CASSLAGQGAGTEAFF.

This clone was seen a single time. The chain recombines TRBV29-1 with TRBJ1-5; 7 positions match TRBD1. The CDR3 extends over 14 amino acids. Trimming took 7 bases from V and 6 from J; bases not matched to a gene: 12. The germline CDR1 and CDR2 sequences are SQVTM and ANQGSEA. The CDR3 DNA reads TGCAGCGCTCAGACCGGGACAGAGGGTCAGCCCCAGCATTTT. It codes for CSAQTGTEGQPQHF.

The DNA of the CDR3 is TGTGCCAGCAGCCAAAAAGGTGAGCAGTTCTTC. Protein: CASSQKGEQFF. V and J are TRBV3-1 (or the pseudogene TRBV3-2) and TRBJ2-1; no definite D call. V was cut by 2 bases and J by 9 bases, with 5 bases left in between. In germline, CDR1 is LGHDT, CDR2 YNNKEL (reference sequence). This CDR3 contains 11 residues.

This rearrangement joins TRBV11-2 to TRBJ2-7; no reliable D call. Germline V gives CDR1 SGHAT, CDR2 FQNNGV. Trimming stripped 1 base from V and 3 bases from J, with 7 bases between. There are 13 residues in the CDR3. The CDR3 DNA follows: TGTGCCAGCAGCTTAGGGGATCGCTACGAGCAGTACTTC. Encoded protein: CASSLGDRYEQYF. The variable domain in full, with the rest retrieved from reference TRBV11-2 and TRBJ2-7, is EAGVAQSPRYKIIEKRQSVAFWCNPISGHATLYWYQQILGQGPKLLIQFQNNGVVDDSQLPKDRFSAERLKGVDSTLKIQPAKLEDSAVYLCASSLGDRYEQYFGPGTRLTVT.

CDR3 protein: CASSPLQGVDGANVLTF. As DNA, the CDR3 is TGTGCCAGCTCACCACTTCAAGGTGTCGATGGGGCCAACGTCCTGACTTTC. V gene TRBV18 combines with J gene TRBJ2-6; D call uncertain. In germline, CDR1 is KGHSH, CDR2 LQKENI. The CDR3 totals 17 residues. Trimming shortened V by 1 base and J by 3 bases, and 13 bases separated the two germline ends.

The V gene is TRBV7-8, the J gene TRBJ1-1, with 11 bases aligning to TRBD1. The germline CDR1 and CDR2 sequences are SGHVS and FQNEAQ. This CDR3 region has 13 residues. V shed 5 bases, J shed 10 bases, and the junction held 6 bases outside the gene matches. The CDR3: CASSSRTGGRAFF. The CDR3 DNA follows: TGTGCCAGCAGCAGCAGGACAGGGGGCAGAGCTTTCTTT.

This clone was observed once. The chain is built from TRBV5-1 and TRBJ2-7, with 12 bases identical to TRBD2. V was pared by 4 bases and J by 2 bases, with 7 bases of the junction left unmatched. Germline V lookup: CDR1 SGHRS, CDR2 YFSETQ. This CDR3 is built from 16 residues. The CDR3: CASSTLTSGGTYEQYF. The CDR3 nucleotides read TGCGCCAGCAGCACCTTGACTAGCGGGGGAACCTACGAGCAGTACTTC.

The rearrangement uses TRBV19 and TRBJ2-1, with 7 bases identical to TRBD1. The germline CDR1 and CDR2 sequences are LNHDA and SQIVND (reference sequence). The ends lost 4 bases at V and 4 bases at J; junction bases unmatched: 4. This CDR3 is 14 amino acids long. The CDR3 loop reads CASSRQGVYNEQFF. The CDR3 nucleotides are TGTGCCAGTAGTAGACAGGGAGTTTACAATGAGCAGTTCTTC.

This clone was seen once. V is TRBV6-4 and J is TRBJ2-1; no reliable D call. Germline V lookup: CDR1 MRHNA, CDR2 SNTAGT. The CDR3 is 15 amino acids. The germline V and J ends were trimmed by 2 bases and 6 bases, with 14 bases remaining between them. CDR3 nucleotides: TGTGCCAGCAGTGACCCTTTATCTGCCCCCAATGAGCAGTTCTTC. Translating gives CASSDPLSAPNEQFF.

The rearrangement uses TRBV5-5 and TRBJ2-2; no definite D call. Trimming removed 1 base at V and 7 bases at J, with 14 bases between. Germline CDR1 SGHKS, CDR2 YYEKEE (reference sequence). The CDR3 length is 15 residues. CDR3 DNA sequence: TGTGCCAGCAGCTTGACCCTGCCTCTCGACGGGGAGCTGTTTTTT. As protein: CASSLTLPLDGELFF. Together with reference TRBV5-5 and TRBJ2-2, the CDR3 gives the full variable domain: DAGVTQSPTHLIKTRGQQVTLRCSPISGHKSVSWYQQVLGQGPQFIFQYYEKEERGRGNFPDRFSARQFPNYSSELNVNALLLGDSALYLCASSLTLPLDGELFFGEGSRLTVL.

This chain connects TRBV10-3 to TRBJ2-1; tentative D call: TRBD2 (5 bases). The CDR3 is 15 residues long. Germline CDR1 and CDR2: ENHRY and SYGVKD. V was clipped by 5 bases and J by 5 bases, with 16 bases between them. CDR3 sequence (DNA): TGTGCCATCAGTCTCGGACCCCTCGGGAACAATGAGCAGTTCTTC. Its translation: CAISLGPLGNNEQFF.

For the CDR3, the DNA is TGTGCCAGAAGCTCCCCCTTAGCGGGGCCCAGGTACAATGAGCAGTTCTTC. This sequence encodes CARSSPLAGPRYNEQFF. The chain uses TRBV5-3 and TRBJ2-1, with 8 positions matching TRBD2. TRBV5-3 carries the ORF label, with uncertain function. V was pared by 3 bases and J by 4 bases, with 12 bases of the junction left unmatched. The CDR3 sequence is 17 residues long.

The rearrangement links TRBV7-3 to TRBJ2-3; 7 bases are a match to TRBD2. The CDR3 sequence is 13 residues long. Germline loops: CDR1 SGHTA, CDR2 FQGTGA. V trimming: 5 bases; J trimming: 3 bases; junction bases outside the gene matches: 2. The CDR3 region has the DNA TGTGCCAGCAGCGCACTAGCGACAGATACGCAGTATTTT. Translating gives CASSALATDTQYF.

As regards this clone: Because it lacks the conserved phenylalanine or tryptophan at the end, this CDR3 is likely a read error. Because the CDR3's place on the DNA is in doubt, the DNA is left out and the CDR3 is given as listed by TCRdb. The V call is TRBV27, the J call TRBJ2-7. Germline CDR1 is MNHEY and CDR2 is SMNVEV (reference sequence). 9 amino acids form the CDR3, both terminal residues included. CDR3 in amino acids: CASSLSSAS.

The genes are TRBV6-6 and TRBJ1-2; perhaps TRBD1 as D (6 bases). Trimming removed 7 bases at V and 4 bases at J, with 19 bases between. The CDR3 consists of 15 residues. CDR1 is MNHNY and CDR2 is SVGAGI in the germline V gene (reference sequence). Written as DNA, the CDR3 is TGTGCCAGCAAGAGCGACAGGTCCTCAAGCTATGGCTACACCTTC. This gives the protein CASKSDRSSSYGYTF.

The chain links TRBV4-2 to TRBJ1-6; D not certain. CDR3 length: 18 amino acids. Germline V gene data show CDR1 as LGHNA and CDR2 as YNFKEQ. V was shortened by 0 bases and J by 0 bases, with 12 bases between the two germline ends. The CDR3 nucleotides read TGTGCCAGCAGCCAAGAGGTGTGGTCCCGCTCCTATAATTCACCCCTCCACTTT. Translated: CASSQEVWSRSYNSPLHF.